This TCR beta chain is drawn from a study of blood T cells in healthy people across ages. Findings and caveats of the study: Estimates based on one million T cells were treated as lower bounds. The fall in TCR beta diversity per million T cells was roughly linear with age.

Primed by a sample-barcoded 5' primer and a J-beta primer mix, a second PCR proceeded for 7 to 11 cycles. TCRdb analysed the 5' RACE reads with MiXCR anew, one entry per CDR3 protein. Found here are hundreds of thousands of distinct CDR3 sequences, around 45% of them singletons; the top ten hold 18%. About this clonotype itself: Its antigen is still unknown.

The CDR3 runs 14 residues. V was pared by 3 bases and J by 1 base, with 10 bases between. Germline lookup yields CDR1 SGHRS and CDR2 YFSETQ. There were at least 5 micrograms of total RNA extracted from every sample. This rearrangement joins TRBV5-1 to TRBJ2-5, with D perhaps matching TRBD1 or TRBD2 (5 bases each). The sequencing input was blood. The clonotype was recovered from an elderly man in good health. CDR3 sequence (DNA): TGCGCCAGCAGCTCGGCCGGGGCCCAAGAGACCCAGTACTTC. This gives the protein CASSSAGAQETQYF.